The clone carrying this TCR delta chain was picked up a small number of times. A read error is likely here: a far larger clone is one base away. Other DNA sequences in the same sample also yield this CDR3. The data stem from a study of γδ T cells in repeated Plasmodium falciparum infection. For the study at large: Malian gammadelta TCRs were studied during no-transmission periods and across acute malaria episodes.

CDR1 and CDR2 from the germline V gene are TSWWSYY and QGS. CDR3 size: 17 residues. Trimming removed 6 bases from V and 10 bases from J; junction bases left unmatched: 22. TCRdb re-called clones from the multiplex PCR reads using CATT. The data show about 57,000 delta-chain clones, 1.5% to 2% seen once. Vgamma9/Vdelta2+ and Vdelta2-negative gammadelta T cells were flow-sorted from PBMC for bulk sequencing. The chain couples TRDV1 to TRDJ1; 8 bases match TRDD2. TCRdb does not report a J gene; here it was assigned by matching the DNA to germline references. The TCR was taken from a pool of human donors (malaria-infected and uninfected, not separated). The sequencing input was gamma-delta T cells from blood. DNA of the CDR3: TGTGCTCTTGGAGAGACTTCCTACCTCCCGCAAGAAGGTGGACTCATCTTT. Its translation is CALGETSYLPQEGGLIF.